Sequencing of this TCR beta chain was carried out in a study of Ad26.COV2.S vaccination and SARS-CoV-2 variants. Indicated treatment: 19 received Ad26.COV2.S at low or high dose, single or two shots; 5 received placebo; per-sample allocation not given. Specimen acquisition occurred on day 63 following the initial vaccine or placebo injection. The repertoire was sequenced with immunoSEQ multiplex PCR; TCRdb's copy has only in-frame clones and lacks some. Of 350,000 to 400,000 clones in the sample, 70% to 90% were seen once. Germline V gene lookup returns CDR1 ENHRY and CDR2 SYGVKD. This CDR3 has 15 amino acids. Germline trimming cut 10 bases from V and 5 bases from J; bases unmatched to any gene: 11.

V gene TRBV10-3 combines with J gene TRBJ2-3, with 11 bases identical to TRBD1. Sequenced here: peripheral blood, sampled in a trial of Ad26.COV2.S vaccine versus placebo. This sequence was found in a person between 18 and 65 years old who received the Ad26.COV2.S COVID-19 vaccine or a placebo. The CDR3 here is CATYPGTGGIDTQYF. The CDR3 nucleotides read TGTGCCACCTACCCCGGGACAGGGGGAATAGATACGCAGTATTTT.